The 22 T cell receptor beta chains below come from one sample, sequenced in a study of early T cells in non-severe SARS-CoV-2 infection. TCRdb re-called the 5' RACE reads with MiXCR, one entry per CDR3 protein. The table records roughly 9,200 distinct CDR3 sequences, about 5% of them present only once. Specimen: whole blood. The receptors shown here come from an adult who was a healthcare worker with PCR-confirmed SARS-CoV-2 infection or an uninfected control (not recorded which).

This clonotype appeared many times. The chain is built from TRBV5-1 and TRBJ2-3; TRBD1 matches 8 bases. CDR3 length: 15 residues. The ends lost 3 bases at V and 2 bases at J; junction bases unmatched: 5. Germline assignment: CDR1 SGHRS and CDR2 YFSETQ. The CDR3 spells CASSWGQVDTDTQYF. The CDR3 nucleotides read TGCGCCAGCAGCTGGGGACAGGTCGACACAGATACGCAGTATTTT.

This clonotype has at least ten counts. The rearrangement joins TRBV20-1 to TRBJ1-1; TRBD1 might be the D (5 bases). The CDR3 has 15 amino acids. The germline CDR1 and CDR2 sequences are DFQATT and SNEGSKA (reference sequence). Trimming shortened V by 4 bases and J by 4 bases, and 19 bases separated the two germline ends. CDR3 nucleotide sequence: TGCAGTGCTAACGACGGGGGTTCGGCGGGCACTGAAGCTTTCTTT. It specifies CSANDGGSAGTEAFF.

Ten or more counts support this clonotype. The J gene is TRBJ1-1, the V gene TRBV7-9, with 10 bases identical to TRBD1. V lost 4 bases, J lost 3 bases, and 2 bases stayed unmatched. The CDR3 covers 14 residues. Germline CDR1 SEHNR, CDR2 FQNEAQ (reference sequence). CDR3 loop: CASSSGQGHTEAFF. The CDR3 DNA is TGTGCCAGCAGCTCGGGACAGGGGCACACTGAAGCTTTCTTT.

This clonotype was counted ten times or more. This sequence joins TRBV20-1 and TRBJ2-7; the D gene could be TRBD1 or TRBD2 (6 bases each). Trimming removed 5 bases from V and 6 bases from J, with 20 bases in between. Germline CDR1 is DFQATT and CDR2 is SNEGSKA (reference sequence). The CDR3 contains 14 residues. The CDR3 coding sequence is TGCAGTGCTCTCAAGGGGGGTCCCCTCGGCGAGCAGTACTTC. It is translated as CSALKGGPLGEQYF.

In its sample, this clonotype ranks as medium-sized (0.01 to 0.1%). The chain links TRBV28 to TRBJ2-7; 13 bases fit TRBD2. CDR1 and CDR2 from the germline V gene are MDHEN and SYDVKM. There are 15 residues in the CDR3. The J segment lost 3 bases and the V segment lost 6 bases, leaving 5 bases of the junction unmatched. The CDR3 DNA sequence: TGTGCCAGCAGGGGCGGGACTAGCGGGAACTACGAGCAGTACTTC. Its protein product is CASRGGTSGNYEQYF.

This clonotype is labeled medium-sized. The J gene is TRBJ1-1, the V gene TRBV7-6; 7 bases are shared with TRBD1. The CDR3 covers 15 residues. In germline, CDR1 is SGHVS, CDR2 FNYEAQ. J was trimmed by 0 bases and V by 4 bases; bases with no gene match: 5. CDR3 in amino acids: CASSSETGMNTEAFF. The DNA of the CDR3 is TGTGCCAGCAGCTCGGAGACAGGGATGAACACTGAAGCTTTCTTT.

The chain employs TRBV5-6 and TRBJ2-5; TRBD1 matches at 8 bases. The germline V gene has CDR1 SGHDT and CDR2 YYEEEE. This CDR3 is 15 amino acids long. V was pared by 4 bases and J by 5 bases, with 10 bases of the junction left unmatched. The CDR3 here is CASSQMGQAYETQYF. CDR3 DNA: TGTGCCAGCAGCCAGATGGGACAGGCATACGAGACCCAGTACTTC. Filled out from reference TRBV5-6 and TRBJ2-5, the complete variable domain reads DAGVTQSPTHLIKTRGQQVTLRCSPKSGHDTVSWYQQALGQGPQFIFQYYEEEERQRGNFPDRFSGHQFPNYSSELNVNALLLGDSALYLCASSQMGQAYETQYFGPGTRLLVL.

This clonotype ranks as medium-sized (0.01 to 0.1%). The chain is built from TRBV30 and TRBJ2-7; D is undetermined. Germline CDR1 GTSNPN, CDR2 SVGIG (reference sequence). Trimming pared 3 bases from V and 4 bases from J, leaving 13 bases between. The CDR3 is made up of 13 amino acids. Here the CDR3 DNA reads TGTGCCTGGAGCAGGTCCCTAGGATACGAGCAGTACTTC. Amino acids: CAWSRSLGYEQYF. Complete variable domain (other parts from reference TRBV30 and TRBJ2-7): SQTIHQWPATLVQPVGSPLSLECTVEGTSNPNLYWYRQAAGRGLQLLFYSVGIGQISSEVPQNLSASRPQDRQFILSSKKLLLSDSGFYLCAWSRSLGYEQYFGPGTRLTVT.

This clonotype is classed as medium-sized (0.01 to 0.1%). CDR3 in DNA: TGTGCCAGCAGTACAGGGGGGGGAAAACTGTTTTTT. Translated, it gives CASSTGGGKLFF. The gene calls are TRBV27 and TRBJ1-4; 8 bases agree with TRBD1. With 5 bases clipped from V and 10 bases from J, the junction kept 3 bases outside the gene matches. The CDR3 is made up of 12 amino acids. CDR1 MNHEY and CDR2 SMNVEV come from the germline V gene (reference sequence).

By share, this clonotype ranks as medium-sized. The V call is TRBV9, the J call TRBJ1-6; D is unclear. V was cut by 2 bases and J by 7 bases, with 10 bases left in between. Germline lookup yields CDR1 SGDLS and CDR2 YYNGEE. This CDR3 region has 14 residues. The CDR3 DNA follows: TGTGCCAGCAGCGTGAAGAACCTCAATTCACCCCTCCACTTT. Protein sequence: CASSVKNLNSPLHF.

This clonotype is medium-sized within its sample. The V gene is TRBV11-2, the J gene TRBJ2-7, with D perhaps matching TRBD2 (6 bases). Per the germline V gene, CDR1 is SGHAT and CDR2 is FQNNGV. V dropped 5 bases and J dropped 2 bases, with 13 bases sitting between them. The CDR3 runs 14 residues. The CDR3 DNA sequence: TGTGCCAGCAGCGGCGGACTAAGAACCTACGAGCAGTACGTC. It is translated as CASSGGLRTYEQYV.

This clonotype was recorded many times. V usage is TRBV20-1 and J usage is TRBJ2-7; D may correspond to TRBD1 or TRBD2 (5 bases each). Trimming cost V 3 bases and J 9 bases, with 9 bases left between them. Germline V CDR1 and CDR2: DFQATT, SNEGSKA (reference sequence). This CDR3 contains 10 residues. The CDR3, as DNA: TGCAGTGCTAGTGGGACCCGGCAGTACTTC. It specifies CSASGTRQYF.

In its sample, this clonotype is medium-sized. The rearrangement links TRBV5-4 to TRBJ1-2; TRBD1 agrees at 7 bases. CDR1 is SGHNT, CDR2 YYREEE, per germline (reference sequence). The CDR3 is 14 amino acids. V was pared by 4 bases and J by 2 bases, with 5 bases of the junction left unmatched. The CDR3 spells CASSLETGNYGYTF. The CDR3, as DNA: TGTGCCAGCAGCCTAGAGACAGGGAACTATGGCTACACCTTC.

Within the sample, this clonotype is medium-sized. The CDR3 DNA follows: TGTGCCAGCAGCAGAGTCGGCGCAGATACGCAGTATTTT. This encodes CASSRVGADTQYF. The rearrangement uses TRBV12-3 or TRBV12-4 and TRBJ2-3, with no clear D. The CDR3 runs 13 residues. V was cut by 6 bases and J by 4 bases, with 11 bases left in between.

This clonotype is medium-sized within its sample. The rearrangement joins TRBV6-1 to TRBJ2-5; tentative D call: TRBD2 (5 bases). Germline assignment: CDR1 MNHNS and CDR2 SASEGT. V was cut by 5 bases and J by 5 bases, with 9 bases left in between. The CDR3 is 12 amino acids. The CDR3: CASSRTRETQYF. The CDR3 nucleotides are TGTGCCAGCAGTCGGACTCGGGAGACCCAGTACTTC.

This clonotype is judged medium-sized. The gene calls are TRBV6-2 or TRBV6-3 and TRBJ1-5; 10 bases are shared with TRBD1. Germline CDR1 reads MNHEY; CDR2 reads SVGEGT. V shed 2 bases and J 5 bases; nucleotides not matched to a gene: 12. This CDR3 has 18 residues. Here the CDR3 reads CASSYRDRGNRRHQPQHF. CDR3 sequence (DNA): TGTGCCAGCAGTTACCGGGACAGGGGAAACAGGCGGCATCAGCCCCAGCATTTT.

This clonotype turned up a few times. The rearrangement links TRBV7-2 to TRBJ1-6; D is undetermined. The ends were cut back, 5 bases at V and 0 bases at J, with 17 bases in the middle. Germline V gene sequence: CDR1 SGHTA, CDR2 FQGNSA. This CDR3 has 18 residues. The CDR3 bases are TGTGCCAGCAGCCGCGACTCGTCCGGGATCTCCTATAATTCACCCCTCCACTTT. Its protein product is CASSRDSSGISYNSPLHF.

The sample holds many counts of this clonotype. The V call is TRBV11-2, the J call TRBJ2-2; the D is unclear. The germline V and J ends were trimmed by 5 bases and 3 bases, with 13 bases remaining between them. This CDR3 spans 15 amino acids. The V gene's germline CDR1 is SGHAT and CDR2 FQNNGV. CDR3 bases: TGTGCCAGCAGCCAAAACGTTGGGGACACCGGGGAGCTGTTTTTT. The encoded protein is CASSQNVGDTGELFF.

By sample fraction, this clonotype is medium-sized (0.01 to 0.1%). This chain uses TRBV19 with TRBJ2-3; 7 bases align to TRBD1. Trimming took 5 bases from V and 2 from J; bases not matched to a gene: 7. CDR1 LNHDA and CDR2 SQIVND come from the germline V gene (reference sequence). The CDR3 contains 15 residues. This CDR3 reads CASSRLGQPTDTQYF. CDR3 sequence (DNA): TGTGCCAGTAGTCGACTGGGACAGCCCACAGATACGCAGTATTTT.

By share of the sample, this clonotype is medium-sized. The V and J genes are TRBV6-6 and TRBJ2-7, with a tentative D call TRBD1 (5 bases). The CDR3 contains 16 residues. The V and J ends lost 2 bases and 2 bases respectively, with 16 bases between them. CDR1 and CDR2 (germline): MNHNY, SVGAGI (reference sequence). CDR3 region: CASSYTTGPRPYEQYV. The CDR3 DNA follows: TGTGCCAGCAGTTACACTACAGGCCCCCGACCCTACGAGCAGTACGTC.

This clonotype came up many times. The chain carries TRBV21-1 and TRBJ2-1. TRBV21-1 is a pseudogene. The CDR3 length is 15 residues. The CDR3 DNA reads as TGTGCCAGCAGCAAAGGGCCGAACCAAGACAATGAGCAGTTCTTC. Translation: CASSKGPNQDNEQFF.

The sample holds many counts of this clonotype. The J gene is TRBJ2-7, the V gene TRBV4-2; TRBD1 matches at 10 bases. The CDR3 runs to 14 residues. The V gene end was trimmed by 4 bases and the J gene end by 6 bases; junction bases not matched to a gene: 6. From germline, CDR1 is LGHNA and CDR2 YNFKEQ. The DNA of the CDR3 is TGTGCCAGCAGCCCCCGGGACAGGGGTGGCGAGCAGTACTTC. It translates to CASSPRDRGGEQYF.